The clone carrying this T cell receptor (beta chain) was seen at least ten times. Its antigen remains unknown. The sample originates from a study of regulatory T cells in long-lasting Graves disease. Whole-study results and caveats: Persistent disease was characterized by preferential usage of TRBV28, TRBJ1-2 and TRBJ2-5. Persistent Graves' cases showed lower TCR diversity than newly diagnosed cases.

The CDR3 runs 15 residues. Germline V CDR1 and CDR2: LNHNV, YYDKDF (reference sequence). V was pared by 0 bases and J by 1 base, with 7 bases between. Through Arm-PCR of CDR3 regions and iRepertoire HTBI primers, TCR beta libraries were built. Each CDR3 protein is one row after TCRdb ran MiXCR on the multiplex PCR reads. This sample carries 450,000 or so distinct CDR3 sequences, 22% of them seen once, and the ten largest clones take under 15%. Specified time point: persistent/refractory GD, antithyroid drugs over 5 years with positive TRAb. Making the TCR library involved RNA that had been extracted from PBMCs.

The clonotype comes from a female donor with Graves disease. This sample comprised peripheral blood mononuclear cells (PBMCs), obtained when the disease was refractory, from a patient treated with antithyroid drugs. The chain employs TRBV15 and TRBJ1-5, with D unclear. The CDR3 reads CATSRDLGSNQPQHF. The DNA of the CDR3 is TGTGCCACCAGCAGAGATTTGGGAAGCAATCAGCCCCAGCATTTT.